Only a few counts were recorded for the clone carrying this T cell receptor beta chain. The antigen is not known. The rectum was sampled with one to two pinch biopsies at colonoscopy. These data originate in a study of pediatric ulcerative colitis. The study, taken as a whole, reports: Compared with controls, ulcerative colitis showed greater blood-rectum clone sharing.

The germline V gene encodes CDR1 SQVTM and CDR2 ANQGSEA. The CDR3 covers 12 residues. Trimming pared 4 bases from V and 2 bases from J, leaving 8 bases between. Samples were sequenced at Survey level, maximum 500,000 reads. Generated by immunoSEQ multiplex PCR, the TCRdb table keeps only in-frame clones and is missing some. The table records 15,000 to 20,000 clones, approximately 80% of them present only once. The rearrangement joins TRBV29-1 to TRBJ1-2; no clear D. This TCR was recovered from a boy younger than 18 who was a control in a study of pediatric ulcerative colitis. Sequencing input: gut tissue. CDR3 residues: CSVVVENYGYTF. As DNA, the CDR3 is TGCAGCGTTGTGGTTGAGAACTATGGCTACACCTTC.